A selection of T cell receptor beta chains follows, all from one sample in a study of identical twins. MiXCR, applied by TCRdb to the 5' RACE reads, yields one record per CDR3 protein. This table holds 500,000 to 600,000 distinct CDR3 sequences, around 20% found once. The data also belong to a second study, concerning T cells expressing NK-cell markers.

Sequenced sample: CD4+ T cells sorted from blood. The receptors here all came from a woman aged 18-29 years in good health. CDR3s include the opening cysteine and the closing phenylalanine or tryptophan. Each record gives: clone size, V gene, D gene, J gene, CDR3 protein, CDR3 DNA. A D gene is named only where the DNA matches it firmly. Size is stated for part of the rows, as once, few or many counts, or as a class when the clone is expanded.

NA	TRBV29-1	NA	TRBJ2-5	CSVVQGGETQYF	TGCAGCGTTGTACAGGGTGGGGAGACCCAGTACTTC
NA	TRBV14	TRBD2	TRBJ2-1	CASSQEMGSSGYNEQFF	TGTGCCAGCAGCCAAGAGATGGGATCTAGCGGTTACAATGAGCAGTTCTTC
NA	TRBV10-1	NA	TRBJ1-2	CASLYGYTF	TGCGCCAGTTTATATGGCTACACCTTC
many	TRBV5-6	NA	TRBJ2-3	CASSSITDTQYF	TGTGCCAGCAGCTCGATCACAGATACGCAGTATTTT
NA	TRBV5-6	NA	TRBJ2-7	CASSAGQTGEQYF	TGTGCCAGCAGCGCCGGACAGACGGGGGAGCAGTACTTC
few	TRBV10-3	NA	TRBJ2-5	CATLGIETQYF	TGTGCCACCTTGGGTATCGAGACCCAGTACTTC
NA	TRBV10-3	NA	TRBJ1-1	CAISESEARGTEAFF	TGTGCCATCAGTGAGTCGGAGGCACGGGGCACTGAAGCTTTCTTT
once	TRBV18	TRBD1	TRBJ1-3	CASSPTRTGVAGNTIYF	TGTGCCAGCTCCCCAACCCGGACAGGGGTAGCGGGAAACACCATATATTTT
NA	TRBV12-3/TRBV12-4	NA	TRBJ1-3	CASSFAAGLPQRGF	TGTGCCAGCAGTTTTGCGGCAGGGTTGCCCCAACGAGGTTTT
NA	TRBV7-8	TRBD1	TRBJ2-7	CASRQTGGGYEQYF	TGTGCCAGCAGACAAACAGGGGGCGGTTACGAGCAGTACTTC
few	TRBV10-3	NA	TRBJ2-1	CAQGTDYNEQFF	TGTGCCCAAGGGACGGATTACAATGAGCAGTTCTTC